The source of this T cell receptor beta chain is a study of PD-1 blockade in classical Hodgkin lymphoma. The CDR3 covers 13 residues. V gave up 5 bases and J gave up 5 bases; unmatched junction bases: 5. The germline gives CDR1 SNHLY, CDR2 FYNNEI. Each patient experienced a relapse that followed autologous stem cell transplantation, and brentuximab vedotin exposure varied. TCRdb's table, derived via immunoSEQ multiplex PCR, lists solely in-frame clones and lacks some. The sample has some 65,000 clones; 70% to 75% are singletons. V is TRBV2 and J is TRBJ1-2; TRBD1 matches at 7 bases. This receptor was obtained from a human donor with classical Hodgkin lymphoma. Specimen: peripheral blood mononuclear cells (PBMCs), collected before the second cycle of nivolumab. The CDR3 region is CASSPKGAYGYTF. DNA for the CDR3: TGTGCCAGCAGTCCGAAGGGGGCGTATGGCTACACCTTC.